This paragraph reports one T cell receptor (beta chain). At the DNA level, this CDR3 is encoded by other sequences in the same sample as well. Data came from immunoSEQ multiplex PCR; TCRdb stores just in-frame clones and leaves some out. The sample yields tens of thousands of clones, around 90% seen once. The data were taken from a study of control samples from healthy donors and cancer patients. The TCR originated in a woman aged 60-75 years with head and neck cancer. Sequences were obtained from PBMCs.

Here the CDR3 DNA reads TGTGCCAGCAGTGGGTACCGGGGACAAGAGACCCAGTACTTC. This translates into CASSGYRGQETQYF. The chain has TRBV25-1 and TRBJ2-5, with a tentative D call TRBD2 (5 bases). Trimming took off 4 bases at V and 2 bases at J, with 11 bases between the two ends. CDR1 and CDR2 (germline): MGHDK, SYGVNS. CDR3 length: 14 residues.